These 30 T cell receptor beta chains share one sample of origin, sequenced in a study of T cells in Graves' hyperthyroidism and ophthalmopathy (dated by TCRdb to between 2018 and 2020). Receptor amplification or capture employed multiplex PCR. The instrument given in TCRdb is Illumina HiSeq 2000. The TCR beta CDR3 regions were amplified from the RNA transcripts. For the first round of RT-PCR on the TCR CDR3, the HTBI primer set was used together with the Qiagen OneStep RT-PCR kit. The public reads were reanalyzed by TCRdb: fastp trimming at Q25, MiXCR alignment, in-frame beta chains only. A single entry per CDR3 protein holds the most common genes and DNA from its merged rows. For this sample the table gives approximately 870,000 distinct CDR3 sequences, of which roughly 40% were detected only once. 8.9% of the sample comes from the top ten. The sequencing sample was made of blood. The receptors shown here come from a man younger than 35 with Graves' hyperthyroidism.

CDR3 in amino acids: CASNFSGNSPLHF. The DNA for the CDR3 is TGTGCCAGCAATTTCTCGGGAAATTCACCCCTCCACTTT. The chain employs TRBV12-3 or TRBV12-4 and TRBJ1-6; D is ambiguous. V was shortened by 7 bases and J by 7 bases, with 11 bases between the two germline ends. The length of the CDR3 is 13 residues.

The rearrangement uses TRBV6-5 and TRBJ2-7, with D possibly TRBD1 on 5 matching bases. Germline lookup yields CDR1 MNHEY and CDR2 SVGAGI. This CDR3 is 15 amino acids long. The V end was cut by 8 bases, the J end by 2 bases, with 19 bases between. CDR3 protein: CASSPNGASTYEQYF. The DNA for the CDR3 is TGTGCCAGCTCACCAAATGGGGCTTCTACCTACGAGCAGTACTTC.

Ten or more counts support this clonotype. The V gene is TRBV20-1, the J gene TRBJ2-2; D unclear. Trimming removed 4 bases from V and 3 bases from J, with 6 bases in between. The CDR3 has 12 amino acids. Germline V CDR1 and CDR2: DFQATT, SNEGSKA (reference sequence). The CDR3 DNA is TGCAGTGCTACCACCGACACCGGGGAGCTGTTTTTT. This encodes CSATTDTGELFF.

As concerns this clonotype: The junction and the germline gene differ at one end; a read error may be behind it. The chain's CDR3 is CASSLNFSPYDF. CDR3 sequence (DNA): TGTGCCAGCAGCTTAAATTTCAGCCCTTACGACTTC. The chain employs TRBV7-9 and TRBJ2-7; no firm D call. The CDR3 has 12 residues. The germline CDR1 and CDR2 sequences are SEHNR and FQNEAQ (reference sequence).

The genes are TRBV19 and TRBJ2-7; perhaps TRBD1 as D (8 bases). V was pared by 4 bases and J by 4 bases, with 14 bases between. The CDR3 has 14 residues. CDR1 is LNHDA and CDR2 is SQIVND in the germline V gene (reference sequence). CDR3 DNA: TGTGCCAGTAGTAAGGACAGGGAGGGTTACGAGCAGTACTTC. As protein: CASSKDREGYEQYF. Supplemented by reference TRBV19 and TRBJ2-7, the full variable domain reads DGGITQSPKYLFRKEGQNVTLSCEQNLNHDAMYWYRQDPGQGLRLIYYSQIVNDFQKGDIAEGYSVSREKKESFPLTVTSAQKNPTAFYLCASSKDREGYEQYFGPGTRLTVT.

This CDR3 is CASSSLGTAYGYTF. The CDR3, as DNA: TGCGCCAGCAGCAGCCTCGGGACAGCCTATGGCTACACCTTC. The J gene is TRBJ1-2, the V gene TRBV5-1; 7 nucleotides line up with TRBD1. Trimming at V came to 4 bases and at J to 4 bases, leaving 7 bases not matched to a gene. The CDR3 consists of 14 residues. Germline CDR1 reads SGHRS; CDR2 reads YFSETQ.

This clonotype was seen a single time. The rearrangement links TRBV25-1 to TRBJ1-2; D unresolved. V was cut by 1 base and J by 2 bases, with 11 bases left in between. This CDR3 comprises 15 residues. Germline V lookup: CDR1 MGHDK, CDR2 SYGVNS. CDR3 in amino acids: CASSESSGRNYGYTF. The CDR3 DNA is TGTGCCAGCAGTGAATCCAGCGGGCGGAACTATGGCTACACCTTC.

V usage is TRBV10-3 and J usage is TRBJ1-5; 7 positions match TRBD1. CDR1 ENHRY and CDR2 SYGVKD come from the germline V gene. J was trimmed by 8 bases and V by 5 bases; bases with no gene match: 9. The CDR3 has 14 amino acids. This chain's CDR3 is CAISLGQTGEPQHF. The DNA of the CDR3 is TGTGCCATCAGTTTGGGACAGACTGGAGAGCCCCAGCATTTT.

The J gene is TRBJ2-7, the V gene TRBV5-1; D gene uncertain. From germline, CDR1 is SGHRS and CDR2 YFSETQ. V was pared by 0 bases and J by 0 bases, with 10 bases between. This CDR3 region has 15 residues. The CDR3, as DNA: TGCGCCAGCAGCTTGGCTCCCCACAACTCCTACGAGCAGTACTTC. It is translated as CASSLAPHNSYEQYF. Full variable domain (missing parts from reference TRBV5-1 and TRBJ2-7): KAGVTQTPRYLIKTRGQQVTLSCSPISGHRSVSWYQQTPGQGLQFLFEYFSETQRNKGNFPGRFSGRQFSNSRSEMNVSTLELGDSALYLCASSLAPHNSYEQYFGPGTRLTVT.

This clonotype has ten or more counts. DNA for the CDR3: TGTGCCAGCAGTCGACAGCCGGTGGTGAACACTGAAGCTTTCTTT. Protein: CASSRQPVVNTEAFF. The chain joins TRBV2 to TRBJ1-1; D may be TRBD1 (5 bases). Germline V gene sequence: CDR1 SNHLY, CDR2 FYNNEI. V gave up 5 bases and J gave up 0 bases, with 13 bases separating them. This CDR3 has 15 amino acids.

This clonotype has more than one count but fewer than ten. The J gene is TRBJ1-4, the V gene TRBV5-6; 8 bases agree with TRBD1. CDR1 is SGHDT, CDR2 YYEEEE, per germline. J was trimmed by 7 bases and V by 6 bases; bases with no gene match: 8. This CDR3 spans 14 amino acids. Here the CDR3 reads CASNDRGLTEKLFF. The DNA for the CDR3 is TGTGCCAGCAACGACAGGGGTCTAACTGAAAAACTGTTTTTT. The complete variable domain, with remaining parts taken from reference TRBV5-6 and TRBJ1-4, reads DAGVTQSPTHLIKTRGQQVTLRCSPKSGHDTVSWYQQALGQGPQFIFQYYEEEERQRGNFPDRFSGHQFPNYSSELNVNALLLGDSALYLCASNDRGLTEKLFFGSGTQLSVL.

With regard to this clonotype: A much larger clone lies one base from this, so it may be a read error. The chain joins TRBV19 to TRBJ1-5, with 7 bases identical to TRBD1. The germline CDR1 and CDR2 sequences are LNHDA and SQIVND (reference sequence). The CDR3 is made up of 15 amino acids. J was trimmed by 5 bases and V by 7 bases; bases with no gene match: 11. The CDR3 nucleotides read TGTGCCAGTACTAGTACAGGGGCAGGTGATCAGCCCCAGCATTTT. This sequence encodes CASTSTGAGDQPQHF.

Turning to this clonotype: A read error may explain this, as a much larger clone is one base away. CDR3 nucleotides: TGTGTCAGCAGCTTAGCCGAAAACACCATATATTTT. Encoded protein: CVSSLAENTIYF. This chain joins TRBV7-9 and TRBJ1-3; D ambiguous. Per germline, CDR1 SEHNR and CDR2 FQNEAQ (reference sequence). The CDR3 runs to 12 residues.

This chain connects TRBV4-1 to TRBJ2-7, with D perhaps matching TRBD1 (6 bases). CDR3 length: 15 residues. Germline CDR1 reads MGHRA; CDR2 reads YSYEKL. The ends were cut back, 4 bases at V and 2 bases at J, with 15 bases in the middle. Here the CDR3 reads CASSPRWQGTYEQYF. Written as DNA, the CDR3 is TGCGCCAGCAGCCCTCGGTGGCAGGGGACCTACGAGCAGTACTTC.

The chain employs TRBV7-8 and TRBJ1-1; possibly TRBD1 for D (5 bases). The V gene lost 8 bases and the J gene lost 3 bases, with 16 bases spanning the gap. Germline CDR1 SGHVS, CDR2 FQNEAQ. The CDR3 has 14 amino acids. The CDR3 DNA sequence: TGTGCCAGCCGAGGCGGGGGAGGGTACACTGAAGCTTTCTTT. This sequence encodes CASRGGGGYTEAFF.

The chain employs TRBV20-1 and TRBJ2-2; a possible D gene is TRBD2 (6 bases). Looked up from germline, CDR1 is DFQATT and CDR2 is SNEGSKA (reference sequence). The CDR3 has 14 residues. Trimming shortened V by 4 bases and J by 2 bases, and 11 bases separated the two germline ends. CDR3 in amino acids: CSAKGTVNTGELFF. CDR3 bases: TGCAGTGCTAAGGGGACTGTAAACACCGGGGAGCTGTTTTTT.

About this clonotype itself: A read error may produce the germline difference seen at one junction end. The genes are TRBV7-9 and TRBJ2-7; TRBD1 might be the D (6 bases). This CDR3 is 16 amino acids long. Germline values: CDR1 SEHNR, CDR2 FQNEAQ (reference sequence). CDR3 residues: CASSHAPGQWEREQYF. Written as DNA, the CDR3 is TGCGCCAGCAGCCATGCTCCGGGACAATGGGAACGGGAGCAGTACTTC. Full variable domain (remainder filled in from reference TRBV7-9 and TRBJ2-7): DTGVSQNPRHKITKRGQNVTFRCDPISEHNRLYWYRQTLGQGPEFLTYFQNEAQLEKSRLLSDRFSAERPKGSFSTLEIQRTEQGDSAMYLCASSHAPGQWEREQYFGPGTRLTVT.

This clonotype has a handful of counts. The chain links TRBV4-1 to TRBJ1-4; weak D call: TRBD1 (6 bases). Trimming removed 6 bases from V and 5 bases from J, with 7 bases in between. The CDR3 covers 12 residues. Germline lookup yields CDR1 MGHRA and CDR2 YSYEKL. Here the CDR3 reads CASRQGNEKLFF. The CDR3 coding sequence is TGCGCCAGCAGACAGGGAAATGAAAAACTGTTTTTT.

This chain uses TRBV12-3 or TRBV12-4 with TRBJ1-4, with 7 nucleotides matching TRBD1. The CDR3 is 14 residues long. V shed 2 bases, J shed 8 bases, and the junction held 5 bases outside the gene matches. The CDR3 DNA is TGTGCCAGCAGTTTATGGGACAGTTACGAAAAACTGTTTTTT. Protein: CASSLWDSYEKLFF.

The rearrangement links TRBV4-1 to TRBJ2-7; tentatively, D is TRBD1 (6 bases). V lost 7 bases to trimming and J lost 0 bases, with 16 bases between them. CDR1 is MGHRA and CDR2 is YSYEKL in the germline V gene. The CDR3 spans 15 residues. The CDR3: CASNLSTGLSYEQYF. CDR3 sequence (DNA): TGCGCCAGCAACCTCAGCACAGGGCTCTCCTACGAGCAGTACTTC.

Worth noting for this clonotype: Compared with germline, one end of the junction differs, possibly owing to a read error. V usage is TRBV7-4 and J usage is TRBJ2-6; 8 bases align to TRBD2. There are 14 residues in the CDR3. Germline loops: CDR1 SGHVT, CDR2 SQSDAQ. CDR3 sequence reads: CASNPAGGAGTEAF. DNA of the CDR3: TGTGCCAGCAATCCTGCGGGGGGTGCAGGCACTGAAGCTTTC.

This clonotype was counted ten times or more. The chain couples TRBV2 to TRBJ1-5; D perhaps matches TRBD1 (5 bases). V dropped 9 bases and J dropped 1 base, with 16 bases sitting between them. Germline V gene data show CDR1 as SNHLY and CDR2 as FYNNEI. The CDR3 runs 15 residues. Written as DNA, the CDR3 is TGTGCCAGTAGTCCGGGACCCCTAAGCAATCAGCCCCAGCATTTT. Protein product: CASSPGPLSNQPQHF.

This clonotype has at least ten counts. This chain connects TRBV7-9 to TRBJ2-7, with TRBD2 identical over 11 bases. CDR3 length equals 14 residues. The V and J ends lost 5 bases and 3 bases, in that order; junction bases with no gene match: 3. CDR1 SEHNR and CDR2 FQNEAQ come from the germline V gene (reference sequence). Here the CDR3 reads CASSPTSGGYEQYF. DNA of the CDR3: TGTGCCAGCAGCCCCACTAGCGGGGGCTACGAGCAGTACTTC.

The chain combines TRBV12-3 or TRBV12-4 with TRBJ2-7, with 13 bases lining up with TRBD2. The CDR3 loop spans 15 amino acids. V gave up 6 bases and J gave up 5 bases; unmatched junction bases: 7. DNA of the CDR3: TGTGCCAGCAGCCAACTAGCGGGGGGGGCCCACGAGCAGTACTTC. This codes for CASSQLAGGAHEQYF.

On this clonotype itself: This may be a read error, as it is one base from a much larger clone. CDR3 DNA sequence: TGTGCCAGTAGTATAGGAGGGAGAGCTGAAGCTTTCTTT. Translation gives CASSIGGRAEAFF. The rearrangement joins TRBV19 to TRBJ1-1, with D hard to call. Trimming removed 1 base at V and 6 bases at J, with 9 bases between. The CDR3 consists of 13 residues. Germline V CDR1 and CDR2: LNHDA, SQIVND (reference sequence). The full variable domain, its missing parts supplied by reference TRBV19 and TRBJ1-1, is DGGITQSPKYLFRKEGQNVTLSCEQNLNHDAMYWYRQDPGQGLRLIYYSQIVNDFQKGDIAEGYSVSREKKESFPLTVTSAQKNPTAFYLCASSIGGRAEAFFGQGTRLTVV.

On this clonotype: Being one base from a much bigger clone, this may be a read error. The V and J genes are TRBV7-6 and TRBJ2-5, with a tentative D call TRBD2 (5 bases). This CDR3 comprises 12 residues. Germline V gives CDR1 SGHVS, CDR2 FNYEAQ. The CDR3 here is CASSRQLETPYF. In DNA, the CDR3 is TGTGCCAGCAGTCGACAACTAGAGACCCCGTACTTC.

This clonotype was observed a handful of times. The CDR3: CASSLYIRDGYTF. In DNA, the CDR3 is TGTGCCAGCAGCCTATATATCAGGGATGGCTACACCTTC. The genes are TRBV7-8 and TRBJ1-2; maybe TRBD1 (5 bases). The germline V and J ends were trimmed by 5 bases and 6 bases, with 13 bases remaining between them. This CDR3 has 13 residues. Germline CDR1 and CDR2: SGHVS and FQNEAQ.

In its sample, this clonotype was seen many times. The rearrangement uses TRBV2 and TRBJ2-2, with a tentative D call TRBD2 (5 bases). V was shortened by 7 bases and J by 4 bases, with 13 bases between the two germline ends. The CDR3 is made up of 14 amino acids. The germline V gene encodes CDR1 SNHLY and CDR2 FYNNEI. The DNA of the CDR3 is TGTGCCAGCAAGCGGTCAGATGGCACCGGGGAGCTGTTTTTT. This encodes CASKRSDGTGELFF.

The V call is TRBV20-1, the J call TRBJ2-5, with 10 positions matching TRBD2. Germline V CDR1 and CDR2: DFQATT, SNEGSKA (reference sequence). The ends lost 2 bases at V and 0 bases at J; junction bases unmatched: 3. This CDR3 is built from 15 residues. In DNA form, the CDR3 reads TGCAGTGCTAGAATAGCGGGGGGAAACCAAGAGACCCAGTACTTC. Translation gives CSARIAGGNQETQYF.

There are many counts of this clonotype. The chain employs TRBV29-1 and TRBJ2-7, with D maybe TRBD1 (5 bases). The V end was cut by 2 bases, the J end by 5 bases, with 7 bases between. Germline V gene lookup returns CDR1 SQVTM and CDR2 ANQGSEA. The CDR3 is made up of 11 amino acids. The CDR3: CSVEKGNEQYF. As DNA, the CDR3 is TGCAGCGTTGAAAAGGGGAACGAGCAGTACTTC.